The T cell receptor beta chain under discussion was sequenced for a study of T cells in localized non-small cell lung cancer. TCRdb's copy holds only in-frame clones and misses some; the assay was immunoSEQ multiplex PCR. The data hold around 45,000 clones, with around 86% observed a single time. The CDR3 is made up of 16 amino acids. V gave up 4 bases and J gave up 5 bases, with 18 bases separating them. Germline assignment: CDR1 SNHLY and CDR2 FYNNEI. This clone turned up a few times. The genes are TRBV2 and TRBJ1-5; D might be TRBD1 (6 bases). The sequence was obtained from a man aged 40 to 75 with stage II lung adenocarcinoma. The input for sequencing was PBMCs, taken before any cancer treatment. CDR3 protein: CASSGVGGGSHQPQHF. Here the CDR3 DNA reads TGTGCCAGCAGTGGGGTTGGGGGGGGCAGCCATCAGCCCCAGCATTTT.